Shown below are 13 T cell receptor beta chains from a single sample sequenced in a study of blood T cell repertoires in COVID-19. TCRdb's copy holds only in-frame clones and misses some; the assay was immunoSEQ multiplex PCR. In the table there are over 250,000 clones, approximately 89% of which are singletons. The source material was PBMCs or T cells enriched from blood (not recorded which). The receptors were gathered from a young woman who had recovered from COVID-19.

V usage is TRBV4-2 and J usage is TRBJ2-7; D might be TRBD2 (6 bases). Germline V gene data show CDR1 as LGHNA and CDR2 as YNFKEQ. The CDR3 sequence is 14 residues long. Trimming pared 1 base from V and 1 base from J, leaving 8 bases between. In DNA, the CDR3 is TGTGCCAGCAGCCAAGTGGGAGGTTCCTACGAGCAGTACTTC. This translates into CASSQVGGSYEQYF.

The CDR3 spells CASSDEECGNTIYF. The CDR3 region has the DNA TGTGCCAGCAGCGACGAGGAATGTGGAAACACCATATATTTT. The genes are TRBV21-1 and TRBJ1-3. TRBV21-1 counts as a pseudogene. The CDR3 is 14 amino acids.

This chain links TRBV9 with TRBJ1-6; D is perhaps TRBD1 (5 bases). In germline, CDR1 is SGDLS, CDR2 YYNGEE. V lost 7 bases, J lost 12 bases, and 20 bases lay in between. The CDR3 runs to 14 residues. CDR3 region: CASGEDTFGRPLHF. The CDR3 DNA reads as TGTGCCAGCGGCGAGGACACCTTTGGAAGACCCCTCCACTTT.

The chain carries TRBV10-3 and TRBJ2-4, with D possibly being TRBD1 (7 bases). Trimming took 0 bases from V and 3 from J, leaving 15 bases between them. The CDR3 contains 17 residues. Looked up from germline, CDR1 is ENHRY and CDR2 is SYGVKD. CDR3 amino acids: CAISESRDRFFKNIQYF. CDR3 nucleotides: TGTGCCATCAGTGAGTCGCGGGACAGATTCTTCAAAAACATTCAGTACTTC.

The chain links TRBV9 to TRBJ2-7; D not resolved. This CDR3 spans 13 amino acids. CDR1 is SGDLS and CDR2 is YYNGEE in the germline V gene. The V end lost 0 bases, the J end lost 2 bases, and 6 bases lay between the germline ends. The CDR3 here is CASSVGETYEQYF. CDR3 nucleotide sequence: TGTGCCAGCAGCGTAGGCGAGACCTACGAGCAGTACTTC.

The chain couples TRBV7-6 to TRBJ2-7, with 7 positions matching TRBD1. V trimming: 5 bases; J trimming: 2 bases; junction bases outside the gene matches: 18. Germline CDR1 is SGHVS and CDR2 is FNYEAQ. The CDR3 extends over 18 amino acids. In DNA, the CDR3 is TGTGCCAGCAGCCCTCCACGACAGGGACGGTACGGCCCCTACGAGCAGTACTTC. It specifies CASSPPRQGRYGPYEQYF.

J is TRBJ2-1 and V is TRBV6-5; D possibly corresponds to TRBD2 (5 bases). CDR3 length: 15 residues. The germline V and J ends were trimmed by 6 bases and 0 bases, with 12 bases remaining between them. CDR1 is MNHEY and CDR2 is SVGAGI in the germline V gene. CDR3 sequence (DNA): TGTGCCAGCAGGCCGGACTTATACTCCTACAATGAGCAGTTCTTC. It encodes CASRPDLYSYNEQFF.

The V and J genes are TRBV27 and TRBJ2-1, with TRBD2 matching 8 bases. The germline V gene encodes CDR1 MNHEY and CDR2 SMNVEV (reference sequence). The CDR3 runs 15 residues. J gave up 11 bases and V 1 base, and 10 bases lay outside the gene matches. Here the CDR3 reads CASSLYSGAETKQFF. The DNA for the CDR3 is TGTGCCAGCAGTTTATATAGCGGGGCGGAAACTAAGCAGTTCTTC.

V and J are TRBV30 and TRBJ1-5, with D unclear. Germline CDR1 GTSNPN, CDR2 SVGIG (reference sequence). V gave up 5 bases and J gave up 2 bases, with 10 bases separating them. The CDR3 is 13 amino acids. The CDR3 is CAWGIRGNQPQHF. CDR3 DNA sequence: TGTGCCTGGGGGATTCGGGGCAATCAGCCCCAGCATTTT.

The chain couples TRBV5-1 to TRBJ2-1, with D possibly being TRBD2 (5 bases). The CDR3 consists of 13 residues. V shed 7 bases and J shed 9 bases, with 17 bases lying between them. The germline gives CDR1 SGHRS, CDR2 YFSETQ. In DNA form, the CDR3 reads TGCGCCAGCCGGGCCGCTGATCGGGGTGAGCAGTTCTTC. Translation: CASRAADRGEQFF.

The V call is TRBV3-1 (or the pseudogene TRBV3-2), the J call TRBJ2-3; 9 bases match TRBD2. With 4 bases clipped from V and 0 bases from J, the junction kept 5 bases outside the gene matches. Germline V gene data show CDR1 as LGHDT and CDR2 as YNNKEL (reference sequence). The CDR3 extends over 16 amino acids. The CDR3 reads CASSRRLAVSTDTQYF. CDR3 DNA: TGTGCCAGCAGCCGACGACTAGCGGTGAGCACAGATACGCAGTATTTT.

The CDR3 here is CASSPSGRNTGELFF. The CDR3 DNA reads TGTGCCAGCAGCCCTAGCGGGAGAAACACCGGGGAGCTGTTTTTT. The genes are TRBV11-2 and TRBJ2-2; 10 nucleotides agree with TRBD2. This CDR3 is 15 amino acids long. CDR1 and CDR2 from the germline V gene are SGHAT and FQNNGV. The J segment lost 2 bases and the V segment lost 5 bases, leaving 2 bases of the junction unmatched.

CDR3 in amino acids: CASSYLDRVSNGYTF. CDR3 nucleotides: TGTGCCAGCAGTTACCTGGACAGGGTCTCCAATGGCTACACCTTC. The V call is TRBV6-5, the J call TRBJ1-2, with 8 bases identical to TRBD1. Germline CDR1 and CDR2: MNHEY and SVGAGI. The CDR3 contains 15 residues. Trimming at V came to 2 bases and at J to 6 bases, leaving 8 bases not matched to a gene.